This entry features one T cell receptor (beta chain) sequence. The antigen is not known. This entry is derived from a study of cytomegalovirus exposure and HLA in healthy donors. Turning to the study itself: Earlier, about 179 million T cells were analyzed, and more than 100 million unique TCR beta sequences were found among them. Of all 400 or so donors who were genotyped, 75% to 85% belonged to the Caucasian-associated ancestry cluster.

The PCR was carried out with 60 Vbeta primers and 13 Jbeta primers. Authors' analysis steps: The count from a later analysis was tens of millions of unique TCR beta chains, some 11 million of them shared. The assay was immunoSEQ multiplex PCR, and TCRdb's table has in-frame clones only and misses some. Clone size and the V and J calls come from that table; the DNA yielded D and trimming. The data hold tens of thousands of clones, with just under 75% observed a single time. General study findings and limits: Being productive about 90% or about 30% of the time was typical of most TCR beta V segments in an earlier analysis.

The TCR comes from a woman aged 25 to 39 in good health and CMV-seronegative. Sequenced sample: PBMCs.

The CDR3 coding sequence is TGCAGCGTTCGTCCAGGGTCTGGTAATGAAAAACTGTTTTTT. It is translated as CSVRPGSGNEKLFF. The chain recombines TRBV29-1 with TRBJ1-4, with a weak D call TRBD1 (5 bases). The germline V and J ends were trimmed by 5 bases and 4 bases, with 14 bases remaining between them. The CDR3 covers 14 residues. Germline lookup yields CDR1 SQVTM and CDR2 ANQGSEA.